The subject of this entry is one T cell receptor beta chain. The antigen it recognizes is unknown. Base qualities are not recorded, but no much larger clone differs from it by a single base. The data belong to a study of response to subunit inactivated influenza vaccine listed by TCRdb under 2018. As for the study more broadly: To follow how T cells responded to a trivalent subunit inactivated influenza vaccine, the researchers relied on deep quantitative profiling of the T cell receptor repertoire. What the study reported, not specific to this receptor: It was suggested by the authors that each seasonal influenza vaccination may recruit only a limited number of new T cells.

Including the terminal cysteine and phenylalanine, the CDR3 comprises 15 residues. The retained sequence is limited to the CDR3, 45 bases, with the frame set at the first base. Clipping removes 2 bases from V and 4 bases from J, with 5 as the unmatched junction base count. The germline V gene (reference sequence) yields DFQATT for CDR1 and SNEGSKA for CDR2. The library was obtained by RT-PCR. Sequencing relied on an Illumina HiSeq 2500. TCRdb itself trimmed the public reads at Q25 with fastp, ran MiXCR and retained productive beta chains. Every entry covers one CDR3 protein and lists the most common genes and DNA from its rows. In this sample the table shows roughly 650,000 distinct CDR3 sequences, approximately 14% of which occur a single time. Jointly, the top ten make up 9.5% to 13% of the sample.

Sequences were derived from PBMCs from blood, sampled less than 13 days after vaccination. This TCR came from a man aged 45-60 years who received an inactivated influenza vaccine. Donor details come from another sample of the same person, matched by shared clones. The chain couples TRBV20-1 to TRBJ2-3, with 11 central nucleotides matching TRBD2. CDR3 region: CSARLAGGPPDTQYF. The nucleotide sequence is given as TGCAGTGCTAGACTAGCGGGAGGCCCACCAGATACGCAGTATTTT.